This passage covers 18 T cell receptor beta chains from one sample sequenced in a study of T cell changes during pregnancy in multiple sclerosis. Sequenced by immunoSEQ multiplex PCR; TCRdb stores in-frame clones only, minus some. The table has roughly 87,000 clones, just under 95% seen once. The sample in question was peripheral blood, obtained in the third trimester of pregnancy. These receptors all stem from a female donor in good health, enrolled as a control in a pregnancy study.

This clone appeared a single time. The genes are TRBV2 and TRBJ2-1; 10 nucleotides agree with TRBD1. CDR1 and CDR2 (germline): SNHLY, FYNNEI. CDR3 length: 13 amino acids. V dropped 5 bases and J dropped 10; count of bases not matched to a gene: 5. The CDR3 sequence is CASSPTGGREQFF. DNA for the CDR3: TGTGCCAGCAGTCCGACAGGGGGCAGGGAGCAGTTCTTC.

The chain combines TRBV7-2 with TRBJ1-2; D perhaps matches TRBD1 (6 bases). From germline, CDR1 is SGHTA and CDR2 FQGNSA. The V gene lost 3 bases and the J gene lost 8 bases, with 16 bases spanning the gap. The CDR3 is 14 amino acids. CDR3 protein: CASSFQGGDRGYTF. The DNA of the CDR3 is TGTGCCAGCAGCTTTCAAGGGGGGGATAGGGGCTACACCTTC.

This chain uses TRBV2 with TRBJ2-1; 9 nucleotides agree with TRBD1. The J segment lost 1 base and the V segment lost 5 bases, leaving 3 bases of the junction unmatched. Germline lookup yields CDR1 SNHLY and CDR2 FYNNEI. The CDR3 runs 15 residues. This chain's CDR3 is CASSSGTGSYNEQFF. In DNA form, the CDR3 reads TGTGCCAGCAGTTCCGGGACAGGGTCCTACAATGAGCAGTTCTTC.

CDR3 DNA sequence: TGTGCCAGCACCTTGCAGGGTCGGACTAGCGGGACGAGTGGGTTTGAGCAGTTCTTC. It codes for CASTLQGRTSGTSGFEQFF. The gene calls are TRBV7-2 and TRBJ2-1; 12 nucleotides agree with TRBD2. Germline CDR1 SGHTA, CDR2 FQGNSA. V shed 7 bases, J shed 9 bases, and the junction held 22 bases outside the gene matches. The CDR3 is 19 amino acids.

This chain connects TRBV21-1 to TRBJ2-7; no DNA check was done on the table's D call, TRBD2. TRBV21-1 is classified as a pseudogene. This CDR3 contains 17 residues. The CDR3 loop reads CASSKTGTSDLIYEQYF. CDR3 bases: TGTGCCAGCAGCAAAACCGGGACTAGCGACTTAATCTACGAGCAGTACTTC.

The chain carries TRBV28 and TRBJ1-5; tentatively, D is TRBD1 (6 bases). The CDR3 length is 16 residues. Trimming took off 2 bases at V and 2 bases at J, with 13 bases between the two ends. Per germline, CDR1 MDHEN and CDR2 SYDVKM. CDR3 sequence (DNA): TGTGCCAGCAGTTTAATCGGCAGGGGAGGCAATCAGCCCCAGCATTTT. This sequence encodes CASSLIGRGGNQPQHF.

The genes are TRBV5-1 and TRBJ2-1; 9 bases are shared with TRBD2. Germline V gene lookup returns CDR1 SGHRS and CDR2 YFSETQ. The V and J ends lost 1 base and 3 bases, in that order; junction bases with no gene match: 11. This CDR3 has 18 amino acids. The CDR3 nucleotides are TGCGCCAGCAGCTTGTTCGCGCGGGAGGGAAGACTCTACAATGAGCAGTTCTTC. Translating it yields CASSLFAREGRLYNEQFF.

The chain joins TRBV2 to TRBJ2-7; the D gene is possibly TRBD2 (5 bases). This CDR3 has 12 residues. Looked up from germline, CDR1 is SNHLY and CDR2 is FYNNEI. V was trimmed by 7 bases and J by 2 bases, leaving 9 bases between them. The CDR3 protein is CASTERAYEQYF. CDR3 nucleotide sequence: TGTGCCAGCACGGAGAGGGCCTACGAGCAGTACTTC.

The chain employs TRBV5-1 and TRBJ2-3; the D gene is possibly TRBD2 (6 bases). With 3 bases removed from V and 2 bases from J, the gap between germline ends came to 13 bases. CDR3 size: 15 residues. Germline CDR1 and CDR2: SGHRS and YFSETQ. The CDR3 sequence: CASSSGTGITDTQYF. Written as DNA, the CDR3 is TGCGCCAGCAGCTCGGGGACTGGTATCACAGATACGCAGTATTTT.

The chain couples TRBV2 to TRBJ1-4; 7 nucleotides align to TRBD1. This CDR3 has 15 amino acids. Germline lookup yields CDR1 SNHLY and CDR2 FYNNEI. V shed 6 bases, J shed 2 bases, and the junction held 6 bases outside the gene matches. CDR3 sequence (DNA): TGTGCCAGCAGCGCGTTGACAGGGACTAATGAAAAACTGTTTTTT. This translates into CASSALTGTNEKLFF.

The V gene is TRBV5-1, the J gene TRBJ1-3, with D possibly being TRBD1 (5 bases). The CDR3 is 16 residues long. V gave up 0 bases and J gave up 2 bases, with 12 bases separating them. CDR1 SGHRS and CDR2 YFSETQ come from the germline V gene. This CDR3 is CASSLGRGVTGNTIYF. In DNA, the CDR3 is TGCGCCAGCAGCTTGGGACGGGGGGTGACTGGAAACACCATATATTTT.

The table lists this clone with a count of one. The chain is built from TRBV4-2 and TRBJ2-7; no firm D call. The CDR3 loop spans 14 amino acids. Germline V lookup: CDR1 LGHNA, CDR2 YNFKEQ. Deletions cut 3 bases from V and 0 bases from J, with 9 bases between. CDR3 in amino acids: CASSHPSHSYEQYF. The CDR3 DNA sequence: TGTGCCAGCAGCCATCCGAGTCACTCCTACGAGCAGTACTTC.

The CDR3 is CAIRDPGQGGRETQYF. The DNA of the CDR3 is TGTGCCATCAGAGATCCGGGACAGGGGGGTCGAGAGACCCAGTACTTC. The chain employs TRBV10-3 and TRBJ2-5, with 11 bases lining up with TRBD1. Germline V gene data show CDR1 as ENHRY and CDR2 as SYGVKD. The CDR3 is 16 amino acids. The V segment lost 6 bases and the J segment 4 bases; nucleotides outside the gene matches: 10.

Written as DNA, the CDR3 is TGTGCCAGCAGCTTGAATATGGGGGGTGAGGGGACCCAGTACTTC. It specifies CASSLNMGGEGTQYF. The chain is built from TRBV7-2 and TRBJ2-5; D is perhaps TRBD2 (6 bases). V was clipped by 3 bases and J by 7 bases, with 18 bases between them. Germline V gives CDR1 SGHTA, CDR2 FQGNSA. The CDR3 contains 15 residues.

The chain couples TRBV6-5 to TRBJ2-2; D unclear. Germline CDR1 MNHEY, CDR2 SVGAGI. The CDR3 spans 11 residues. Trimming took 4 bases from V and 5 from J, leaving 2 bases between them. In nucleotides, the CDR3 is TGTGCCAGCAGTTCGACCGGGGAGCTGTTTTTT. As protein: CASSSTGELFF.

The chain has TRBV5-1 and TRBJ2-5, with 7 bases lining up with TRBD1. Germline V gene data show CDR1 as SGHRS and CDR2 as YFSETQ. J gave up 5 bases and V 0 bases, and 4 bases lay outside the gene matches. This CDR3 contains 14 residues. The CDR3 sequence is CASSLDSRGETQYF. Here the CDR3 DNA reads TGCGCCAGCAGCTTGGATTCCAGGGGGGAGACCCAGTACTTC.

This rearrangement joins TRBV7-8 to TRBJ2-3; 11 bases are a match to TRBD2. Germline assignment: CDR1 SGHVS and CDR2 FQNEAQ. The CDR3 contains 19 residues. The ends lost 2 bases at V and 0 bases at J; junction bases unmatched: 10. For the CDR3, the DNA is TGTGCCAGCAGCTTATCCGCCCCCGGGACTAGCGGAAGCACAGATACGCAGTATTTT. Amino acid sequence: CASSLSAPGTSGSTDTQYF.

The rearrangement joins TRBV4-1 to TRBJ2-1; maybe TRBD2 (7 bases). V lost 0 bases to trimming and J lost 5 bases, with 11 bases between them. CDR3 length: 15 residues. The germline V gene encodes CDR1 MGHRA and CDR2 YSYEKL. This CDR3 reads CASSQDRGANNEQFF. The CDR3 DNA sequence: TGCGCCAGCAGCCAAGATCGGGGGGCCAACAATGAGCAGTTCTTC.